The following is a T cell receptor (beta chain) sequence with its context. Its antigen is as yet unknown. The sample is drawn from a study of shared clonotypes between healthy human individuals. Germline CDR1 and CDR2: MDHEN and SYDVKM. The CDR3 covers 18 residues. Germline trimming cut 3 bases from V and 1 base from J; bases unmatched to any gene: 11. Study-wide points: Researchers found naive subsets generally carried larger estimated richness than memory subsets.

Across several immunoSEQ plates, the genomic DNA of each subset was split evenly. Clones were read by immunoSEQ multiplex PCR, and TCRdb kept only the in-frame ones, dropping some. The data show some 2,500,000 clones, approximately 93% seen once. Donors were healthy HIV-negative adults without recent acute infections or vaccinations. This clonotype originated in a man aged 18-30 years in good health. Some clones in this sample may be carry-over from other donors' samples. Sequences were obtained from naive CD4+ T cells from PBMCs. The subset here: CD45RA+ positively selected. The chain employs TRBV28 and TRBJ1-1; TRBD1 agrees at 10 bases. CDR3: CASSLRDRGPLQNTEAFF. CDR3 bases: TGTGCCAGCAGTTTGCGGGACAGGGGTCCTCTACAGAACACTGAAGCTTTCTTT.